This T cell receptor (beta chain) appears in the sequencing data of a study of cytomegalovirus exposure and HLA in healthy donors. Study summary: Earlier sequencing of about 179 million T cells yielded 100 million to 140 million unique TCR beta sequences. Most genotyped donors, roughly 80% of 350 to 500, had Caucasian-associated genetic ancestry. Study findings and constraints: Differences between HLA loci emerged in a later analysis of TCR association rates, with DRB1 most and HLA-C fewest. Per a prior analysis, the majority of TCR beta V segments were productive roughly 87% or roughly 30% of the time.

The primer mix had 60 Vbeta and 13 Jbeta primers. Produced via immunoSEQ multiplex PCR; TCRdb's table is partial and in-frame only. The sample lists about 76,000 clones, roughly 76% occurring once. Remarks on this clone: What it binds is unknown.

Deletions cut 5 bases from V and 0 bases from J, with 12 bases between. CDR3 length: 15 amino acids. Germline CDR1 and CDR2: SGHVS and FQNEAQ. The specimen sequenced was PBMCs. This clonotype originated in a male donor in good health and CMV-seropositive. The chain uses TRBV7-8 and TRBJ2-3; D is undetermined. The CDR3 reads CASSRRELSTDTQYF. In nucleotides, the CDR3 is TGTGCCAGCAGCCGAAGAGAACTGAGCACAGATACGCAGTATTTT.